One and the same sample provided the 19 T cell receptor beta chains below, sequenced in a study of cytomegalovirus exposure and HLA in healthy donors. It was with 60 Vbeta and 13 Jbeta primers that the PCR ran. Profiling relied on immunoSEQ multiplex PCR, and the TCRdb table lists in-frame clones only, not all of them. The sample lists 110,000 to 150,000 clones, 75% to 90% seen once, with about 5% in the top ten. The sequenced sample consisted of PBMCs. Every receptor here comes from a man aged 35 to 55 in good health and CMV-seronegative.

The chain employs TRBV18 and TRBJ1-2; TRBD1 matches 7 bases. This CDR3 spans 14 amino acids. With 3 bases clipped from V and 4 bases from J, the junction kept 5 bases outside the gene matches. Germline V gene lookup returns CDR1 KGHSH and CDR2 LQKENI. As DNA, the CDR3 is TGTGCCAGCTCACCGGACAGGATCAGCTATGGCTACACCTTC. Protein: CASSPDRISYGYTF.

The chain employs TRBV5-1 and TRBJ2-3, with D possibly TRBD1 on 6 matching bases. CDR1 is SGHRS and CDR2 is YFSETQ in the germline V gene. The CDR3 covers 12 residues. Trimming shortened V by 3 bases and J by 11 bases, and 13 bases separated the two germline ends. CDR3 sequence (DNA): TGCGCCAGCAGCTCACAGGGTCGGGGGCAGTATTTT. Translating it yields CASSSQGRGQYF.

The chain uses TRBV11-2 and TRBJ1-1, with D maybe TRBD1 (6 bases). CDR1 is SGHAT and CDR2 is FQNNGV in the germline V gene. The V gene lost 5 bases and the J gene lost 8 bases, with 12 bases spanning the gap. This CDR3 is built from 12 residues. CDR3 region: CASSPWTEEAFF. CDR3 nucleotides: TGTGCCAGCAGCCCCTGGACAGAGGAAGCTTTCTTT.

In this sample, this clone turned up once. This sequence joins TRBV7-9 and TRBJ2-2; D is undetermined. This CDR3 has 17 amino acids. Deletions cut 0 bases from V and 4 bases from J, with 15 bases between. Germline loops: CDR1 SEHNR, CDR2 FQNEAQ (reference sequence). CDR3 loop: CASSLAGGGHGTGELFF. The CDR3 coding sequence is TGTGCCAGCAGCTTAGCCGGCGGCGGCCACGGCACCGGGGAGCTGTTTTTT.

This clone was picked up many times. The V and J genes are TRBV7-2 and TRBJ1-3; TRBD1 is a possible D gene (5 bases). Trimming pared 4 bases from V and 4 bases from J, leaving 17 bases between. This CDR3 has 16 amino acids. Germline values: CDR1 SGHTA, CDR2 FQGNSA. The DNA for the CDR3 is TGTGCCAGCAGCTATCAGCCGGGGGTTCGGGGAAACACCATATATTTT. Translated, it gives CASSYQPGVRGNTIYF.

A single count supports this clone. The chain has TRBV20-1 and TRBJ2-1; D is possibly TRBD2 (6 bases). The V end was cut by 6 bases, the J end by 4 bases, with 7 bases between. This CDR3 contains 11 residues. The germline V gene has CDR1 DFQATT and CDR2 SNEGSKA (reference sequence). The CDR3 DNA reads as TGCAGTGCCGGGGGATACAATGAGCAGTTCTTC. Its translation is CSAGGYNEQFF.

This chain connects TRBV5-1 to TRBJ2-5; 8 bases fit TRBD2. V was clipped by 4 bases and J by 5 bases; unmatched bases: 13. The CDR3 is 16 residues long. Germline CDR1 is SGHRS and CDR2 is YFSETQ. The CDR3 nucleotides are TGCGCCAGCAGCCCCGGACGCGGGGGGCCAGGGGAGACCCAGTACTTC. Translation: CASSPGRGGPGETQYF.

J is TRBJ2-7 and V is TRBV10-1; 8 bases line up with TRBD1. The CDR3 runs 16 residues. With V trimmed by 2 bases and J by 4 bases, 10 bases remained unmatched. Germline CDR1 reads WNHNN; CDR2 reads SYGVQD (reference sequence). As DNA, the CDR3 is TGCGCCAGCAGTGAGCGACCCGGACAGGGAGGATACGAGCAGTACTTC. Translated: CASSERPGQGGYEQYF.

The chain joins TRBV18 to TRBJ2-5; possible D gene TRBD1, 6 bases. The CDR3 covers 15 residues. Deletions cut 3 bases from V and 5 bases from J, with 16 bases between. The germline CDR1 and CDR2 sequences are KGHSH and LQKENI. Here the CDR3 DNA reads TGTGCCAGCTCACCGGGACACCCCAAGGAGGAGACCCAGTACTTC. This gives the protein CASSPGHPKEETQYF. The complete variable domain, with remaining parts taken from reference TRBV18 and TRBJ2-5, reads NAGVMQNPRHLVRRRGQEARLRCSPMKGHSHVYWYRQLPEEGLKFMVYLQKENIIDESGMPKERFSAEFPKEGPSILRIQQVVRGDSAAYFCASSPGHPKEETQYFGPGTRLLVL.

This clone was detected once. V gene TRBV5-1 combines with J gene TRBJ2-2; the D gene is possibly TRBD2 (5 bases). The CDR3 runs to 16 residues. Looked up from germline, CDR1 is SGHRS and CDR2 is YFSETQ. V lost 1 base and J lost 3, with 13 bases in between. CDR3 sequence: CASSLLRAADTGELFF. The CDR3, as DNA: TGCGCCAGCAGCTTGTTGAGGGCTGCGGACACCGGGGAGCTGTTTTTT.

V and J are TRBV5-1 and TRBJ1-4; 7 positions agree with TRBD1. The CDR3 spans 15 residues. Looked up from germline, CDR1 is SGHRS and CDR2 is YFSETQ. Trimming took 3 bases from V and 0 from J; bases not matched to a gene: 2. CDR3 DNA sequence: TGCGCCAGCAGCTCCGGGACAGCAACTAATGAAAAACTGTTTTTT. This codes for CASSSGTATNEKLFF.

J is TRBJ1-4 and V is TRBV9; D call uncertain. CDR3 size: 15 residues. Germline lookup yields CDR1 SGDLS and CDR2 YYNGEE. Trimming removed 2 bases from V and 4 bases from J, with 12 bases in between. The CDR3 nucleotides are TGTGCCAGCAGCGTCGGACTCGGTTATAATGAAAAACTGTTTTTT. It yields the protein CASSVGLGYNEKLFF. The whole variable domain, remainder taken from reference TRBV9 and TRBJ1-4, is DSGVTQTPKHLITATGQRVTLRCSPRSGDLSVYWYQQSLDQGLQFLIQYYNGEERAKGNILERFSAQQFPDLHSELNLSSLELGDSALYFCASSVGLGYNEKLFFGSGTQLSVL.

The rearrangement uses TRBV19 and TRBJ2-6; no clear D gene. Germline V gene sequence: CDR1 LNHDA, CDR2 SQIVND (reference sequence). CDR3 length: 17 amino acids. The germline V and J ends were trimmed by 2 bases and 0 bases, with 11 bases remaining between them. CDR3 in DNA: TGTGCCAGTAGTATAAAGGAGTACCCCTCTGGGGCCAACGTCCTGACTTTC. This encodes CASSIKEYPSGANVLTF. Complete variable domain (other parts from reference TRBV19 and TRBJ2-6): DGGITQSPKYLFRKEGQNVTLSCEQNLNHDAMYWYRQDPGQGLRLIYYSQIVNDFQKGDIAEGYSVSREKKESFPLTVTSAQKNPTAFYLCASSIKEYPSGANVLTFGAGSRLTVL.

This sequence joins TRBV7-4 and TRBJ2-7; a weak D match, TRBD1 (6 bases). Germline values: CDR1 SGHVT, CDR2 SQSDAQ. V was trimmed by 5 bases and J by 7 bases, leaving 18 bases between them. CDR3 size: 14 residues. The CDR3, as DNA: TGTGCCAGCAGCCTCCGGGACACCCTTGATGAGCAGTACTTC. It translates to CASSLRDTLDEQYF.

J is TRBJ2-7 and V is TRBV2; D ambiguous. Germline V gene data show CDR1 as SNHLY and CDR2 as FYNNEI. The CDR3 is made up of 12 amino acids. V was cut by 6 bases and J by 0 bases, with 6 bases left in between. The CDR3 DNA reads as TGTGCCAGCAGGTGGAGCTCCTACGAGCAGTACTTC. Its protein is CASRWSSYEQYF.

This chain's CDR3 is CASNLAGGPYEQYF. The CDR3 DNA sequence: TGTGCCAGCAATTTAGCGGGGGGGCCCTACGAGCAGTACTTC. The chain uses TRBV4-2 and TRBJ2-5; 11 bases match TRBD2. The J call is uncertain, as TRBJ2-7 better fits the DNA end. This CDR3 contains 14 residues. Germline CDR1 reads LGHNA; CDR2 reads YNFKEQ.

This clone was observed a single time. The V and J genes are TRBV28 and TRBJ2-5; D perhaps matches TRBD1 (5 bases). Trimming stripped 8 bases from V and 6 bases from J, with 19 bases between. The CDR3 sequence is 14 residues long. In germline, CDR1 is MDHEN, CDR2 SYDVKM. The CDR3 region is CASFLSQGPQTQYF. The DNA for the CDR3 is TGTGCCAGCTTCCTGTCGCAGGGTCCCCAGACCCAGTACTTC. Looking up the rest from reference TRBV28 and TRBJ2-5 gives the full variable domain: DVKVTQSSRYLVKRTGEKVFLECVQDMDHENMFWYRQDPGLGLRLIYFSYDVKMKEKGDIPEGYSVSREKKERFSLILESASTNQTSMYLCASFLSQGPQTQYFGPGTRLLVL.

J is TRBJ2-4 and V is TRBV4-3; D is uncertain. Germline-derived CDR1 and CDR2 are LGHNA and YSLEER. This CDR3 is built from 15 residues. The germline V and J ends were trimmed by 0 bases and 2 bases, with 8 bases remaining between them. CDR3 sequence reads: CASSQEGESKNIQYF. The CDR3 nucleotides are TGCGCCAGCAGCCAAGAAGGAGAATCCAAAAACATTCAGTACTTC.

The V call is TRBV5-4, the J call TRBJ1-1; D remains unclear. Looked up from germline, CDR1 is SGHNT and CDR2 is YYREEE (reference sequence). The CDR3 has 12 amino acids. V was trimmed by 3 bases and J by 1 base, leaving 4 bases between them. The CDR3 nucleotides are TGTGCCAGCAGCTCCTCGAACACTGAAGCTTTCTTT. Its translation is CASSSSNTEAFF.